These 25 T cell receptor beta chains share one sample of origin, sequenced in a study of blood T cell repertoires in COVID-19. Using immunoSEQ multiplex PCR, the repertoire was profiled, and TCRdb retains in-frame clones only, with some absent. The table includes 350,000 to 400,000 clones, approximately 89% detected once. The sample taken for sequencing was PBMCs or T cells enriched from blood (not recorded which). The source of these receptors is a woman aged 40 to 49 who had been exposed to COVID-19.

V gene TRBV7-9 combines with J gene TRBJ2-3, with 9 bases that match TRBD2. The CDR3 length is 14 residues. Germline-derived CDR1 and CDR2 are SEHNR and FQNEAQ (reference sequence). The junction had 1 base not matched to a gene; V was cut back by 3 bases and J by 3 bases. CDR3 amino acids: CASSFSGGTDTQYF. CDR3 DNA: TGTGCCAGCAGCTTCAGCGGGGGGACAGATACGCAGTATTTT.

The rearrangement links TRBV7-2 to TRBJ1-6; 7 nucleotides agree with TRBD1. The germline V gene encodes CDR1 SGHTA and CDR2 FQGNSA. The CDR3 runs to 15 residues. Trimming removed 3 bases from V and 7 bases from J; junction bases left unmatched: 6. The CDR3 loop is CASSFRGQGNSPLHF. DNA for the CDR3: TGTGCCAGCAGCTTTAGGGGGCAAGGAAATTCACCCCTCCACTTT.

The chain combines TRBV9 with TRBJ1-2, with 7 bases identical to TRBD1. The CDR3 consists of 13 residues. J was trimmed by 8 bases and V by 0 bases; bases with no gene match: 4. Germline loops: CDR1 SGDLS, CDR2 YYNGEE. The CDR3 DNA is TGTGCCAGCAGCGTAGCCAGGGGGTTCGGCTACACCTTC. This translates into CASSVARGFGYTF.

Only a few counts were recorded for this clone. V is TRBV4-2 and J is TRBJ1-1; D unclear. Germline V gives CDR1 LGHNA, CDR2 YNFKEQ. The CDR3 loop spans 15 amino acids. V was cut by 0 bases and J by 1 base, with 9 bases left in between. The CDR3 is CASSQDWGGNTEAFF. The CDR3 nucleotides are TGTGCCAGCAGCCAAGATTGGGGAGGGAACACTGAAGCTTTCTTT.

The genes are TRBV3-1 (or the pseudogene TRBV3-2) and TRBJ2-3; the match to TRBD1 covers 10 bases. V dropped 4 bases and J dropped 5; count of bases not matched to a gene: 9. The germline gives CDR1 LGHDT, CDR2 YNNKEL (reference sequence). This CDR3 spans 16 amino acids. This CDR3 is CASSRTVGQGKDTQYF. CDR3 nucleotides: TGTGCCAGCAGCCGCACAGTGGGACAGGGGAAAGATACGCAGTATTTT.

This chain uses TRBV18 with TRBJ1-1; 7 bases agree with TRBD1. CDR3 length: 13 residues. V trimming: 4 bases; J trimming: 6 bases; junction bases outside the gene matches: 5. CDR1 is KGHSH, CDR2 LQKENI, per germline. The CDR3 DNA reads as TGTGCCAGCTCACGTCGGGACAGAGCTGAAGCTTTCTTT. Translating gives CASSRRDRAEAFF.

The gene calls are TRBV11-2 and TRBJ2-7; D not resolved. Germline loops: CDR1 SGHAT, CDR2 FQNNGV. The V and J ends lost 1 base and 6 bases respectively, with 10 bases between them. The CDR3 sequence is 13 residues long. This CDR3 reads CASSLGAWSEQYF. CDR3 nucleotides: TGTGCCAGCAGCTTAGGAGCTTGGAGCGAGCAGTACTTC.

On this clone itself: A junction end diverges from the germline sequence, so it may reflect a read error. The rearrangement links TRBV3-1 (or the pseudogene TRBV3-2) to TRBJ1-2; D gene ambiguous. The CDR3 runs 11 residues. From germline, CDR1 is LGHDT and CDR2 YNNKEL (reference sequence). CDR3 amino acids: CASSHNYGSTF. Written as DNA, the CDR3 is TGTGCCAGCAGCCATAATTATGGCTCCACCTTC.

This clone turned up a few times. V gene TRBV30 combines with J gene TRBJ2-7; 7 bases line up with TRBD1. V trimming: 6 bases; J trimming: 7 bases; junction bases outside the gene matches: 15. The germline gives CDR1 GTSNPN, CDR2 SVGIG (reference sequence). This CDR3 comprises 14 residues. The CDR3 reads CACGTDKGMEEQYF. The CDR3 coding sequence is TGTGCCTGTGGGACAGATAAGGGGATGGAGGAGCAGTACTTC.

The J gene is TRBJ1-2, the V gene TRBV12-3 or TRBV12-4; D is uncertain. The length of the CDR3 is 12 residues. The V end was cut by 7 bases, the J end by 1 base, with 7 bases between. This chain's CDR3 is CASTLRNYGYTF. The DNA of the CDR3 is TGTGCCAGCACCCTTCGTAACTATGGCTACACCTTC.

The chain uses TRBV2 and TRBJ2-2; D is possibly TRBD1 (6 bases). The CDR3 sequence is 15 residues long. In germline, CDR1 is SNHLY, CDR2 FYNNEI. With 7 bases removed from V and 4 bases from J, the gap between germline ends came to 16 bases. The CDR3 DNA follows: TGTGCCAGCAAGGAAGGGGGTTGGAGCACCGGGGAGCTGTTTTTT. It translates to CASKEGGWSTGELFF.

Details on this clone: Distinct nucleotide sequences in the sample also encode this CDR3. The chain recombines TRBV5-4 with TRBJ1-1, with 7 bases fitting TRBD1. This CDR3 has 14 amino acids. CDR1 and CDR2 (germline): SGHNT, YYREEE (reference sequence). After removal of 0 bases from V and 4 bases from J, the junction contained 3 bases not matched to a gene. CDR3 sequence: CASSLVSGGTEAFF. CDR3 coding DNA: TGTGCCAGCAGCTTGGTCTCAGGGGGCACTGAAGCTTTCTTT.

The chain combines TRBV10-1 with TRBJ1-1; 9 nucleotides align to TRBD1. Germline values: CDR1 WNHNN, CDR2 SYGVQD (reference sequence). J gave up 1 base and V 5 bases, and 2 bases lay outside the gene matches. This CDR3 is built from 14 residues. CDR3 coding DNA: TGCGCCAGCAGTAGGGACAGGGCGAACACTGAAGCTTTCTTT. Its translation is CASSRDRANTEAFF.

This chain links TRBV3-1 (or the pseudogene TRBV3-2) with TRBJ1-1, with D tentatively TRBD1 (6 bases). This CDR3 is built from 17 residues. With 0 bases removed from V and 3 bases from J, the gap between germline ends came to 17 bases. Germline assignment: CDR1 LGHDT and CDR2 YNNKEL (reference sequence). Written as DNA, the CDR3 is TGTGCCAGCAGCCAAGATAAGAGGGGCGAGGGGGACACTGAAGCTTTCTTT. It is translated as CASSQDKRGEGDTEAFF.

CDR3 protein: CASSGTGGNTIYF. The CDR3 DNA sequence: TGTGCCAGCAGCGGGACAGGTGGAAACACCATATATTTT. This rearrangement joins TRBV5-4 to TRBJ1-3; 8 nucleotides line up with TRBD1. This CDR3 is 13 amino acids long. The V and J ends lost 4 bases and 3 bases, in that order; junction bases with no gene match: 0. Germline CDR1 reads SGHNT; CDR2 reads YYREEE (reference sequence).

V gene TRBV18 combines with J gene TRBJ2-7; the D gene is possibly TRBD1 (6 bases). Trimming removed 3 bases from V and 4 bases from J, with 13 bases in between. The germline V gene has CDR1 KGHSH and CDR2 LQKENI. The CDR3 runs to 14 residues. The CDR3 spells CASSPLDRLYEQYF. CDR3 nucleotide sequence: TGTGCCAGCTCACCTCTTGACAGGCTATACGAGCAGTACTTC.

A single count supports this clone. J is TRBJ2-1 and V is TRBV19, with TRBD2 matching 12 bases. The CDR3 is 16 amino acids. Trimming cost V 7 bases and J 6 bases; bases outside gene matches: 10. Germline-derived CDR1 and CDR2 are LNHDA and SQIVND (reference sequence). CDR3 region: CASTSGLAGPLNEQFF. CDR3 bases: TGTGCCAGTACCTCTGGACTAGCGGGACCTCTCAATGAGCAGTTCTTC.

The rearrangement uses TRBV27 and TRBJ1-5, with unresolved D. Germline CDR1 is MNHEY and CDR2 is SMNVEV (reference sequence). This CDR3 spans 14 amino acids. The V gene lost 5 bases and the J gene lost 0 bases, with 8 bases spanning the gap. DNA of the CDR3: TGTGCCAGCAGTCTTTATAATAGCAATCAGCCCCAGCATTTT. This sequence encodes CASSLYNSNQPQHF.

V is TRBV6-5 and J is TRBJ1-2, with D possibly being TRBD1 (6 bases). The CDR3 extends over 13 amino acids. Trimming removed 6 bases at V and 7 bases at J, with 15 bases between. Per the germline V gene, CDR1 is MNHEY and CDR2 is SVGAGI. CDR3 in DNA: TGTGCCAGCAGCTGGGAGGGGGGGGCTGGCTACACCTTC. Translating gives CASSWEGGAGYTF.

Judged by abundance, this clone is large. The chain links TRBV7-2 to TRBJ2-7; 7 positions match TRBD2. This CDR3 spans 14 amino acids. Germline V gives CDR1 SGHTA, CDR2 FQGNSA. Unmatched junction bases numbered 4, after V lost 0 bases and J lost 5 bases. In DNA form, the CDR3 reads TGTGCCAGCAGCTTAGCGGCGGGAGCCAACGAGCAGTACTTC. Its translation is CASSLAAGANEQYF.

This chain connects TRBV4-3 to TRBJ2-3, with 7 bases aligning to TRBD2. The CDR3 is 17 residues long. Germline CDR1 LGHNA, CDR2 YSLEER. V lost 0 bases, J lost 5 bases, and 11 bases stayed unmatched. CDR3 protein: CASSQEGPGLVKDTQYF. Here the CDR3 DNA reads TGCGCCAGCAGCCAAGAAGGGCCCGGACTAGTAAAAGATACGCAGTATTTT.

V and J are TRBV9 and TRBJ1-1, with D possibly TRBD1 on 5 matching bases. Germline V gives CDR1 SGDLS, CDR2 YYNGEE. V lost 2 bases and J lost 1, with 12 bases in between. There are 15 residues in the CDR3. The CDR3 spells CASSVGGRWNTEAFF. The DNA for the CDR3 is TGTGCCAGCAGCGTTGGGGGGAGGTGGAACACTGAAGCTTTCTTT.

A single count supports this clone. A junction end diverges from the germline sequence, so it may reflect a read error. This sequence joins TRBV7-2 and TRBJ2-2, with 10 bases fitting TRBD2. The germline V gene has CDR1 SGHTA and CDR2 FQGNSA. The CDR3 covers 15 residues. CDR3 sequence (DNA): TGTGCCAGCAGCCTAGCGGGAGTAAGAACCGGGGAGCTGTTTTTT. It specifies CASSLAGVRTGELFF.

J is TRBJ2-1 and V is TRBV7-8; 7 nucleotides align to TRBD2. Germline CDR1 and CDR2: SGHVS and FQNEAQ. The CDR3 is made up of 15 amino acids. The ends lost 1 base at V and 6 bases at J; junction bases unmatched: 6. The CDR3 sequence: CASSLDAGVGNEQFF. The CDR3 DNA reads TGTGCCAGCAGCTTAGATGCGGGAGTGGGCAATGAGCAGTTCTTC. Using reference TRBV7-8 and TRBJ2-1 for the parts outside the CDR3, the full variable domain is GAGVSQSPRYKVAKRGQDVALRCDPISGHVSLFWYQQALGQGPEFLTYFQNEAQLDKSGLPSDRFFAERPEGSVSTLKIQRTQQEDSAVYLCASSLDAGVGNEQFFGPGTRLTVL.

This clone was seen only once. The chain is built from TRBV10-3 and TRBJ1-4; D is uncertain. The CDR3 consists of 13 residues. Trimming removed 6 bases at V and 8 bases at J, with 13 bases between. From germline, CDR1 is ENHRY and CDR2 SYGVKD. CDR3 region: CAISIDTGEKLFF. In nucleotides, the CDR3 is TGTGCCATCAGCATAGACACGGGGGAAAAACTGTTTTTT.